This T cell receptor beta chain was sequenced in a study of neurological immune-mediated disorders. This clonotype was observed at least ten times. Germline assignment: CDR1 SEHNR and CDR2 FQNEAQ (reference sequence). Trimming took off 5 bases at V and 0 bases at J, with 11 bases between the two ends. This CDR3 comprises 15 residues. MiXCR, applied by TCRdb to the 5' RACE reads, yields one record per CDR3 protein. The repertoire includes approximately 50,000 distinct CDR3 sequences, 7.5% to 9.5% of them detected once, and 1.9% sits in the top ten. Documented time point: longitudinal time-point 3. This TCR came from a woman aged 40 to 50 in good health. This chain connects TRBV7-9 to TRBJ1-5, with D possibly being TRBD1 (5 bases). The sample comprised PBMCs. The CDR3 DNA reads as TGTGCCAGCAGCCCGACAGAGAATAGCAATCAGCCCCAGCATTTT. Translating it yields CASSPTENSNQPQHF.